What follows are 4 T cell receptor beta chains derived from one specimen sequenced in a study of shared clonotypes between healthy human individuals. Sequencing was performed with immunoSEQ multiplex PCR; in TCRdb, only in-frame clones are kept and a portion is missing. The data show millions of clones, over 85% seen once. Sample: naive CD4+ T cells sorted from blood. Indicated subset: CD45RA+ positively selected. The receptors were gathered from a man between 18 and 35 years old in good health.

Points on this clone: This CDR3 is also generated by other DNA sequences in the sample. The V call is TRBV10-3, the J call TRBJ2-3, with 10 bases lining up with TRBD2. CDR1 and CDR2 (germline): ENHRY, SYGVKD. The CDR3 loop spans 14 amino acids. The trim removed 6 bases at V and 3 bases at J, leaving 3 bases unmatched. The CDR3 region is CAIRPAGGTDTQYF. The CDR3 nucleotides are TGTGCCATCAGACCAGCGGGGGGGACAGATACGCAGTATTTT.

This chain joins TRBV18 and TRBJ1-1; no definite D call. This CDR3 has 15 amino acids. Germline V CDR1 and CDR2: KGHSH, LQKENI. The V and J ends lost 3 bases and 1 base respectively, with 12 bases between them. In DNA form, the CDR3 reads TGTGCCAGCTCACCCGGAGTCGGCCGGAACACTGAAGCTTTCTTT. Its protein product is CASSPGVGRNTEAFF.

The chain recombines TRBV29-1 with TRBJ2-7; D may be TRBD2 (6 bases). V was shortened by 5 bases and J by 2 bases, with 10 bases between the two germline ends. The CDR3 is made up of 12 amino acids. CDR1 and CDR2 from the germline V gene are SQVTM and ANQGSEA. CDR3 in amino acids: CSVRGLTYEQYF. The CDR3 nucleotides are TGCAGCGTTCGGGGGTTAACCTACGAGCAGTACTTC.

Concerning this clone itself: This CDR3 is also generated by other DNA sequences in the sample. The rearrangement joins TRBV5-4 to TRBJ2-3; D not certain. V lost 2 bases and J lost 2, with 6 bases in between. This CDR3 contains 13 residues. Per germline, CDR1 SGHNT and CDR2 YYREEE (reference sequence). The CDR3 here is CASSFPSTDTQYF. In DNA form, the CDR3 reads TGTGCCAGCAGCTTCCCTTCCACAGATACGCAGTATTTT.